This entry lists 20 T cell receptor beta chains sequenced from one sample in a study of T cell repertoires and leukemia-associated antigens. Antigens for these TCRs are unknown. TCRdb recomputed calls from the 5' RACE reads with MiXCR, one row per CDR3 protein. The repertoire holds roughly 10,000 distinct CDR3 sequences, with 35% to 45% as singletons. Sequencing was carried out using CD3+ T cells sorted from blood and cultured. Receptor source: a female donor in good health.

This chain connects TRBV6-6 to TRBJ2-1, with TRBD1 matching 8 bases. Germline assignment: CDR1 MNHNY and CDR2 SVGAGI (reference sequence). The CDR3 loop spans 18 amino acids. V dropped 5 bases and J dropped 6; count of bases not matched to a gene: 18. Written as DNA, the CDR3 is TGTGCCAGCAGTACTGACAGGGGCTGGATTAGAAGTGGCAATGAGCAGTTCTTC. Translating gives CASSTDRGWIRSGNEQFF.

At least ten counts were recorded for this clonotype. This chain joins TRBV6-5 and TRBJ2-1; TRBD2 might be the D (6 bases). Trimming took 6 bases from V and 2 from J, leaving 11 bases between them. Germline-derived CDR1 and CDR2 are MNHEY and SVGAGI. The CDR3 is 14 amino acids. CDR3 in amino acids: CASSRREAYNEQFF. Here the CDR3 DNA reads TGTGCCAGCAGCAGAAGGGAGGCCTACAATGAGCAGTTCTTC.

This rearrangement joins TRBV29-1 to TRBJ2-1; D not resolved. Trimming took 2 bases from V and 9 from J, leaving 8 bases between them. Germline V gene sequence: CDR1 SQVTM, CDR2 ANQGSEA. The CDR3 runs 11 residues. Here the CDR3 reads CSVEPPTEQFF. The CDR3 DNA sequence: TGCAGCGTTGAACCCCCCACTGAGCAGTTCTTC.

The chain recombines TRBV11-2 with TRBJ1-6; a possible D gene is TRBD1 (5 bases). The V gene lost 2 bases and the J gene lost 6 bases, with 11 bases spanning the gap. This CDR3 has 15 residues. Germline V CDR1 and CDR2: SGHAT, FQNNGV. The CDR3 DNA reads TGTGCCAGCAGCTTAATGTGGGACCTTAATTCACCCCTCCACTTT. It codes for CASSLMWDLNSPLHF.

The chain is built from TRBV29-1 and TRBJ2-1; 7 bases are shared with TRBD2. Germline V gives CDR1 SQVTM, CDR2 ANQGSEA. V lost 6 bases to trimming and J lost 7 bases; unmatched junction nucleotides: 12. The CDR3 runs to 14 residues. Here the CDR3 reads CSVDSGMGTNEQFF. The CDR3 DNA reads TGCAGCGTCGACAGCGGGATGGGGACTAATGAGCAGTTCTTC.

This clonotype showed up just a few times. V usage is TRBV11-1 and J usage is TRBJ2-1; possibly TRBD2 for D (6 bases). Trimming cost V 2 bases and J 4 bases, with 12 bases left between them. The CDR3 covers 15 residues. Germline V lookup: CDR1 SGHAT, CDR2 FQDESV (reference sequence). CDR3 bases: TGTGCCAGCAGCTTATCGTCTAGCGAATACAATGAGCAGTTCTTC. It is translated as CASSLSSSEYNEQFF. The full variable domain, rest sourced from reference TRBV11-1 and TRBJ2-1, is EAEVAQSPRYKITEKSQAVAFWCDPISGHATLYWYRQILGQGPELLVQFQDESVVDDSQLPKDRFSAERLKGVDSTLKIQPAELGDSAMYLCASSLSSSEYNEQFFGPGTRLTVL.

This clonotype was counted ten times or more. This chain connects TRBV29-1 to TRBJ2-6; D not resolved. CDR3 length equals 14 residues. Trimming pared 4 bases from V and 2 bases from J, leaving 9 bases between. The germline V gene has CDR1 SQVTM and CDR2 ANQGSEA. CDR3 in DNA: TGCAGCGTTGGCGTTTACCCTGGGGCCAACGTCCTGACTTTC. Translated, it gives CSVGVYPGANVLTF.

This chain joins TRBV20-1 and TRBJ2-5; 9 bases are a match to TRBD2. V dropped 8 bases and J dropped 4; count of bases not matched to a gene: 14. The length of the CDR3 is 15 residues. Per the germline V gene, CDR1 is DFQATT and CDR2 is SNEGSKA (reference sequence). The CDR3 DNA sequence: TGCAGTCGTGGGGGGGTAGCGGGAGTAAGAGAGACCCAGTACTTC. This gives the protein CSRGGVAGVRETQYF.

This clonotype is termed medium-sized. V and J are TRBV6-6 and TRBJ1-2, with 9 bases lining up with TRBD1. CDR3 length equals 17 residues. Germline V CDR1 and CDR2: MNHNY, SVGAGI (reference sequence). J lost 6 bases, V lost 2 bases, and 13 bases had no gene match. The CDR3 nucleotides read TGTGCCAGCAGTTACAGGGGACAGGGACCACATTTAGATGGCTACACCTTC. Its translation is CASSYRGQGPHLDGYTF.

V is TRBV4-3 and J is TRBJ2-1; D not resolved. The CDR3 contains 12 residues. With 2 bases removed from V and 5 bases from J, the gap between germline ends came to 4 bases. Germline V gives CDR1 LGHNA, CDR2 YSLEER. The CDR3 sequence is CASSQRDNEQFF. The CDR3 DNA reads TGCGCCAGCAGCCAAAGGGACAATGAGCAGTTCTTC.

The CDR3 reads CASQVGSLNTEAFF. CDR3 sequence (DNA): TGCGCCAGCCAAGTGGGCAGCCTGAACACTGAAGCTTTCTTT. This rearrangement joins TRBV5-1 to TRBJ1-1; D gene unclear. The CDR3 totals 14 residues. Germline V lookup: CDR1 SGHRS, CDR2 YFSETQ. Trimming pared 7 bases from V and 0 bases from J, leaving 13 bases between.

This clonotype is termed hyperexpanded. Here the CDR3 reads CATSDLPAGAEHNEQFF. CDR3 nucleotides: TGTGCCACCAGTGATTTGCCGGCGGGAGCTGAGCACAATGAGCAGTTCTTC. This chain connects TRBV24-1 to TRBJ2-1, with 7 bases matching TRBD2. The junction had 9 bases not matched to a gene; V was cut back by 0 bases and J by 5 bases. The CDR3 has 17 amino acids. Germline lookup yields CDR1 KGHDR and CDR2 SFDVKD.

This clonotype was seen only a few times. The chain carries TRBV20-1 and TRBJ2-1; 8 nucleotides match TRBD1. Germline V CDR1 and CDR2: DFQATT, SNEGSKA (reference sequence). The CDR3 sequence is 13 residues long. V dropped 6 bases and J dropped 9; count of bases not matched to a gene: 10. The CDR3, as DNA: TGCAGTGCCGGTTCTCAGGGGGCGAGTGAGCAGTTCTTC. This codes for CSAGSQGASEQFF.

This clonotype appeared a few times. The chain combines TRBV5-1 with TRBJ2-3; D not resolved. The CDR3 sequence is 13 residues long. Germline CDR1 and CDR2: SGHRS and YFSETQ. V lost 2 bases, J lost 6 bases, and 10 bases lay in between. The CDR3 nucleotides are TGCGCCAGCAGCTTCTCCGGGCTCGATACGCAGTATTTT. Its translation: CASSFSGLDTQYF.

The gene calls are TRBV5-6 and TRBJ2-1; unclear D gene. CDR3 length equals 15 residues. Trimming removed 4 bases from V and 4 bases from J, with 15 bases in between. Germline CDR1 reads SGHDT; CDR2 reads YYEEEE. The CDR3 protein is CASSEGSGKYNEQFF. DNA of the CDR3: TGTGCCAGCAGCGAAGGTAGTGGAAAGTACAATGAGCAGTTCTTC.

The chain couples TRBV20-1 to TRBJ1-1, with D uncertain. The CDR3 loop spans 11 amino acids. Deletions cut 6 bases from V and 1 base from J, with 6 bases between. Per the germline V gene, CDR1 is DFQATT and CDR2 is SNEGSKA (reference sequence). The DNA of the CDR3 is TGCAGTGCGTACGCGAACACTGAAGCTTTCTTT. Amino acids: CSAYANTEAFF.

This clonotype has a count of ten or more. This rearrangement joins TRBV5-5 to TRBJ2-3; D is uncertain. Per the germline V gene, CDR1 is SGHKS and CDR2 is YYEKEE (reference sequence). Trimming cost V 4 bases and J 2 bases, with 11 bases left between them. This CDR3 is 14 amino acids long. The CDR3 region is CASSRVDNTDTQYF. The CDR3 DNA is TGTGCCAGCAGCCGCGTAGATAACACAGATACGCAGTATTTT.

Points on this clonotype: The germline gene is not matched at one end of the junction; a read error may be the cause. V usage is TRBV5-1 and J usage is TRBJ1-4; D gene ambiguous. This CDR3 has 13 residues. The germline V gene encodes CDR1 SGHRS and CDR2 YFSETQ. This chain's CDR3 is CASSPPSGEKLLF. DNA for the CDR3: TGCGCCAGCAGCCCCCCTTCTGGAGAAAAACTGCTTTTC.

This chain uses TRBV20-1 with TRBJ2-7, with 10 positions matching TRBD2. Germline V CDR1 and CDR2: DFQATT, SNEGSKA (reference sequence). This CDR3 comprises 16 residues. Trimming cost V 4 bases and J 2 bases; bases outside gene matches: 11. CDR3 residues: CSATQTSGLPPYEQYF. The CDR3 DNA follows: TGCAGTGCTACCCAGACTAGCGGGCTCCCCCCCTACGAGCAGTACTTC.

The V and J genes are TRBV28 and TRBJ1-1, with D possibly TRBD1 on 5 matching bases. V was pared by 6 bases and J by 3 bases, with 17 bases between. Germline V gives CDR1 MDHEN, CDR2 SYDVKM. The CDR3 is 15 amino acids. CDR3 residues: CASRRVGVGYTEAFF. As DNA, the CDR3 is TGTGCCAGCAGACGTGTAGGGGTAGGGTACACTGAAGCTTTCTTT.